This T cell receptor beta chain is from a study of CD8 T cells in Susac syndrome. The CDR3 loop spans 14 amino acids. Germline CDR1 is DFQATT and CDR2 is SNEGSKA (reference sequence). As to this clonotype: Compared with germline, one end of the junction differs, possibly owing to a read error.

An amount of RNA that ranged from roughly 0.5 to 1 ug was reverse transcribed with random hexamers. The method of amplification for TCR beta CDR3 was immunoSEQ multiplex PCR, covering 54 Vbeta and 13 Jbeta. TCRdb re-derived calls from the immunoSEQ multiplex PCR reads in MiXCR, one entry per CDR3 protein. The top ten hold roughly 0.096% of the sample, which has about 200,000 distinct CDR3 sequences, approximately 95% seen once. The source is a human donor in good health. This rearrangement joins TRBV20-1 to TRBJ2-7; TRBD1 agrees at 7 bases. Sequencing used CD4+ T cells from PBMCs. This chain's CDR3 is CSAQTGQQSGERYF. Written as DNA, the CDR3 is TGCAGTGCTCAAACGGGACAGCAAAGCGGCGAGCGGTACTTC.